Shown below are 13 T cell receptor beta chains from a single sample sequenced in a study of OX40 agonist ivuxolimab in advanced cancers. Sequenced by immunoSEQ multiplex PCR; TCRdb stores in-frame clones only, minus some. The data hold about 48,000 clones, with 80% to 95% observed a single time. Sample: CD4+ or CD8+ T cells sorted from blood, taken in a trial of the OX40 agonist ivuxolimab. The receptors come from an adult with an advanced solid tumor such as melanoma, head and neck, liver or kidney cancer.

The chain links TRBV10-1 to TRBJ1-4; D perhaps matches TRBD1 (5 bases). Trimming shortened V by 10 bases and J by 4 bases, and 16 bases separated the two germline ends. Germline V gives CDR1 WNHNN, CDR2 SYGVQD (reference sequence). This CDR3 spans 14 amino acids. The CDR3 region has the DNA TGCGCCAACCCCCCAGGGCTTGTTAATGAAAAACTGTTTTTT. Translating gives CANPPGLVNEKLFF.

CDR3 protein: CASSDHTDTQYF. In nucleotides, the CDR3 is TGTGCCAGCAGCGATCACACAGATACGCAGTATTTT. The chain carries TRBV5-4 and TRBJ2-3; no definite D call. CDR1 SGHNT and CDR2 YYREEE come from the germline V gene (reference sequence). V was shortened by 4 bases and J by 2 bases, with 5 bases between the two germline ends. This CDR3 comprises 12 residues. The full variable domain, with the rest looked up from reference TRBV5-4 and TRBJ2-3, is ETGVTQSPTHLIKTRGQQVTLRCSSQSGHNTVSWYQQALGQGPQFIFQYYREEENGRGNFPPRFSGLQFPNYSSELNVNALELDDSALYLCASSDHTDTQYFGPGTRLTVL.

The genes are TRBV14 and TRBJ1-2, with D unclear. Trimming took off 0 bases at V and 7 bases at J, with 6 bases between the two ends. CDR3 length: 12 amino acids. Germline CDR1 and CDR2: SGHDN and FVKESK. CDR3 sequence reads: CASSQDGPGYTF. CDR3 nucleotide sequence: TGTGCCAGCAGCCAAGATGGTCCTGGCTACACCTTC.

The CDR3: CASSHRVTAEYQETQYF. The CDR3 bases are TGTGCCAGCAGTCATAGGGTAACGGCTGAGTACCAAGAGACCCAGTACTTC. V gene TRBV5-8 combines with J gene TRBJ2-5; the D is unclear. Trimming removed 5 bases from V and 0 bases from J, with 20 bases in between. This CDR3 has 17 residues. Germline CDR1 and CDR2: SGHTS and YDEGEE.

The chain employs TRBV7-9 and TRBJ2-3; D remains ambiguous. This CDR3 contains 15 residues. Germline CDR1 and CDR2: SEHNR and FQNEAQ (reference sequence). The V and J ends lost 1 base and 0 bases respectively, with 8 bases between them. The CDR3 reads CASSLVSPSTDTQYF. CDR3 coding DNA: TGTGCCAGCAGCTTAGTGTCCCCAAGCACAGATACGCAGTATTTT.

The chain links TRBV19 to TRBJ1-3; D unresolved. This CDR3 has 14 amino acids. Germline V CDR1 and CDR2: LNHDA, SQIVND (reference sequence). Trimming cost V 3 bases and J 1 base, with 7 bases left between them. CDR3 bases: TGTGCCAGTAGTATGAAAACTTCTGGAAACACCATATATTTT. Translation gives CASSMKTSGNTIYF. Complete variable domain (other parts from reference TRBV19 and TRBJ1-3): DGGITQSPKYLFRKEGQNVTLSCEQNLNHDAMYWYRQDPGQGLRLIYYSQIVNDFQKGDIAEGYSVSREKKESFPLTVTSAQKNPTAFYLCASSMKTSGNTIYFGEGSWLTVV.

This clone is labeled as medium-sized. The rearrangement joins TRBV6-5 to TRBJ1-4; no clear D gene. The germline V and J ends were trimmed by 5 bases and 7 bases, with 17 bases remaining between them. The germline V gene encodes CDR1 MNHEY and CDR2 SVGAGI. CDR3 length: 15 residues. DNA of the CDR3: TGTGCCAGCAGTCGTTCGGAGGAGGGTCCTGAAAAACTGTTTTTT. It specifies CASSRSEEGPEKLFF.

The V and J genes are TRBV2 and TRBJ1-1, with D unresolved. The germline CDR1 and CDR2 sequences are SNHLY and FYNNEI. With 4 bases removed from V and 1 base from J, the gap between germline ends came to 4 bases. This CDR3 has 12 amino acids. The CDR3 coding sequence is TGTGCCAGCAGTGTGGGGAACACTGAAGCTTTCTTT. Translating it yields CASSVGNTEAFF. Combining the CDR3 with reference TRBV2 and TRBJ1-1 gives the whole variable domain EPEVTQTPSHQVTQMGQEVILRCVPISNHLYFYWYRQILGQKVEFLVSFYNNEISEKSEIFDDQFSVERPDGSNFTLKIRSTKLEDSAMYFCASSVGNTEAFFGQGTRLTVV.

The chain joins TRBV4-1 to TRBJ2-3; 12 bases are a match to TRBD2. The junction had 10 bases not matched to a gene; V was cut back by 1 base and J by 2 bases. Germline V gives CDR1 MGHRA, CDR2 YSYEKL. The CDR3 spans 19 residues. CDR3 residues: CASSQVSETSGGPTDTQYF. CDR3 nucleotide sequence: TGCGCCAGCAGCCAAGTGAGTGAGACTAGCGGGGGACCCACAGATACGCAGTATTTT.

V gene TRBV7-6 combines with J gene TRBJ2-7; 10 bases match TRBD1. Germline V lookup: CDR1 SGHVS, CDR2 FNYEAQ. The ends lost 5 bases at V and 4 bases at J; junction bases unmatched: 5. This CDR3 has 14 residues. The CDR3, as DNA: TGTGCCAGCAGCCTTACGGGACAGGGGTACGAGCAGTACTTC. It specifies CASSLTGQGYEQYF.

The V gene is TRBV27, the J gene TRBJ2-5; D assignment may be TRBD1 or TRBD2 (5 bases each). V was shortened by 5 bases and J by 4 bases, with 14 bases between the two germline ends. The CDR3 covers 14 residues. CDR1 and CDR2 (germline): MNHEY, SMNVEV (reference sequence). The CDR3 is CASSPTGRGETQYF. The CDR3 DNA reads TGTGCCAGCAGTCCTACAGGACGGGGAGAGACCCAGTACTTC.

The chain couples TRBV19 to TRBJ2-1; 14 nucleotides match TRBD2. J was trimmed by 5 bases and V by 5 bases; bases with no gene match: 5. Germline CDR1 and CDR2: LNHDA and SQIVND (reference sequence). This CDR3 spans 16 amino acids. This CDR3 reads CASSPWGLAGDNEQFF. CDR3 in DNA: TGTGCCAGTAGTCCCTGGGGACTAGCGGGGGACAATGAGCAGTTCTTC.

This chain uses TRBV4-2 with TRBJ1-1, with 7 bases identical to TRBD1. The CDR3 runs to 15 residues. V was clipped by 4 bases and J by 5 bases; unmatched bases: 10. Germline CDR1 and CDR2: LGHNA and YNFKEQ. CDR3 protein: CASSPKGQLDTEAFF. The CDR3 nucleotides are TGTGCCAGCAGCCCAAAGGGACAGCTAGATACTGAAGCTTTCTTT.